The TCR beta chain described here comes from a study of blood T cell repertoires in COVID-19. For the study at large: T cells, B-cell-depleted T cells, or PBMCs supplied cDNA or gDNA.

The trim removed 3 bases at V and 2 bases at J, leaving 5 bases unmatched. The CDR3 covers 15 residues. The germline gives CDR1 LNHNV, CDR2 YYDKDF (reference sequence). As originally analysed: Reference gene primer amplification gave estimated nucleated cell counts. Here immunoSEQ multiplex PCR was the method, and the copy in TCRdb shows in-frame clones only, minus some. The V and J calls and the clone size are those of that table, but D and trimming were determined from the DNA. The sample carries approximately 280,000 clones, approximately 90% recorded once. What was sequenced was peripheral blood. The V call is TRBV15, the J call TRBJ1-2; 8 bases line up with TRBD1. The source of this sequence is a woman aged 55-70 years with acute or convalescent COVID-19. The CDR3 region is CATSRTGAVNYGYTF. For the CDR3, the DNA is TGTGCCACCAGCAGGACAGGGGCAGTGAACTATGGCTACACCTTC. Supplemented by reference TRBV15 and TRBJ1-2, the full variable domain reads DAMVIQNPRYQVTQFGKPVTLSCSQTLNHNVMYWYQQKSSQAPKLLFHYYDKDFNNEADTPDNFQSRRPNTSFCFLDIRSPGLGDTAMYLCATSRTGAVNYGYTFGSGTRLTVV.